The source of this T cell receptor beta chain is a study of cytomegalovirus exposure and HLA in healthy donors. Study-level background: An earlier analysis identified more than 90 million unique TCR beta sequences in some 180 million T cells.

Primers included in the PCR were 60 Vbeta and 13 Jbeta primers. Profiled with immunoSEQ multiplex PCR; TCRdb holds only in-frame clones, not every one. Seen in this sample are approximately 130,000 clones; the ten most common clones hold about 2.1%. Study-wide points: Across donors, presence/absence analyses took sequencing depth to be roughly uniform.

On this clone itself: The antigen remains undetermined.

The clonotype comes from a woman aged 55-75 years in good health and CMV-seronegative. Sequencing was performed on PBMCs.

The CDR3 here is CASSPGTGTEAFF. CDR3 DNA sequence: TGTGCCAGCAGCCCCGGGACAGGGACTGAAGCTTTCTTT. The V call is TRBV7-2, the J call TRBJ1-1, with 9 bases that match TRBD1. CDR3 size: 13 residues. Per the germline V gene, CDR1 is SGHTA and CDR2 is FQGNSA. Germline trimming cut 5 bases from V and 5 bases from J; bases unmatched to any gene: 3.